One sample yielded the 26 T cell receptor beta chains listed below, sequenced in a study of T-cell reconstitution after alpha-beta-depleted transplantation in children. A TCRbeta library incorporating unique molecular identifiers was prepared. Each CDR3 protein is one row after TCRdb ran MiXCR on the PCR reads. The table has 450,000 to 500,000 distinct CDR3 sequences, 9.5% to 15% seen once. Sequences were derived from PBMCs from the stem cell graft donor, sampled from the stem cell graft. The receptors shown here come from a human donor who donated a stem cell graft to a child with combined immunodeficiency.

The table lists this clonotype with many counts. The rearrangement joins TRBV3-1 to TRBJ2-1, with 10 bases matching TRBD2. The CDR3 runs 14 residues. Germline V gives CDR1 LGHDT, CDR2 YNNKEL (reference sequence). J lost 2 bases, V lost 7 bases, and 2 bases had no gene match. The CDR3 DNA sequence: TGTGCCAGCAATAGCGGGGGGCCCTACAATGAGCAGTTCTTC. Encoded protein: CASNSGGPYNEQFF.

For this clonotype: This may come from a read error, since a much larger clone is one base off. J is TRBJ1-1 and V is TRBV25-1; 7 bases align to TRBD1. This CDR3 comprises 13 residues. Germline CDR1 MGHDK, CDR2 SYGVNS. As DNA, the CDR3 is TGTGCCAGCAGGGGTGACAGGGAAACTGAAGCTGTCTTT. Translation gives CASRGDRETEAVF.

This clonotype was recorded at least ten times. The chain has TRBV12-3 or TRBV12-4 and TRBJ2-7; D is perhaps TRBD2 (5 bases). The CDR3 runs 14 residues. Trimming stripped 3 bases from V and 5 bases from J, with 14 bases between. This CDR3 is CASSFYLRGNEQYF. For the CDR3, the DNA is TGTGCCAGCAGTTTTTATCTCCGGGGAAACGAGCAGTACTTC.

The chain is built from TRBV29-1 and TRBJ2-1; 7 nucleotides line up with TRBD1. Germline V gives CDR1 SQVTM, CDR2 ANQGSEA. This CDR3 has 17 residues. V lost 2 bases and J lost 5; bases outside the gene matches: 15. The DNA of the CDR3 is TGCAGCGTTGAACGCCTCCTATCCGGGACAGACGACAATGAGCAGTTCTTC. Its translation: CSVERLLSGTDDNEQFF.

This sequence joins TRBV5-1 and TRBJ2-2; no clear D. Germline V gives CDR1 SGHRS, CDR2 YFSETQ. V lost 6 bases and J lost 5, with 8 bases in between. The CDR3 spans 12 residues. The CDR3 is CASMKGTGELFF. In nucleotides, the CDR3 is TGCGCCAGCATGAAAGGGACCGGGGAGCTGTTTTTT.

This clonotype was counted many times. V usage is TRBV4-3 and J usage is TRBJ2-1, with TRBD2 matching 11 bases. After removal of 5 bases from V and 9 bases from J, the junction contained 6 bases not matched to a gene. This CDR3 is built from 14 residues. Germline V CDR1 and CDR2: LGHNA, YSLEER. The CDR3 DNA reads TGCGCCAGCAGCTTGACTAGCGGGGTCGGTGAGCAGTTCTTC. Translation gives CASSLTSGVGEQFF.

The rearrangement links TRBV5-1 to TRBJ2-5; 7 bases are a match to TRBD1. Germline trimming cut 0 bases from V and 3 bases from J; bases unmatched to any gene: 2. Germline loops: CDR1 SGHRS, CDR2 YFSETQ. The CDR3 sequence is 14 residues long. The CDR3 reads CASSLDRGEETQYF. CDR3 DNA: TGCGCCAGCAGCTTGGACAGGGGCGAAGAGACCCAGTACTTC.

The chain links TRBV12-3 or TRBV12-4 to TRBJ2-7; TRBD1 aligns across 9 bases. With V trimmed by 6 bases and J by 9 bases, 12 bases remained unmatched. The CDR3 consists of 14 residues. The CDR3 coding sequence is TGTGCCAGCAGCCAGGACAGGGGAGGTCGGGTGCAGTACTTC. Its protein is CASSQDRGGRVQYF.

This chain links TRBV5-1 with TRBJ2-5, with a weak D call TRBD2 (5 bases). CDR1 is SGHRS and CDR2 is YFSETQ in the germline V gene. The CDR3 runs 14 residues. V was pared by 4 bases and J by 5 bases, with 15 bases between. CDR3 DNA: TGCGCCAGCAGCCTTCGGGGTCTTCCGGAGACCCAGTACTTC. Translation gives CASSLRGLPETQYF.

The chain couples TRBV7-9 to TRBJ1-1; 12 positions agree with TRBD1. The germline V gene has CDR1 SEHNR and CDR2 FQNEAQ (reference sequence). This CDR3 comprises 18 residues. The V and J ends lost 5 bases and 3 bases, in that order; junction bases with no gene match: 13. CDR3 DNA sequence: TGTGCCAGCAGCCCCGACCTTCTGGGACAGGGGGCCGACACTGAAGCTTTCTTT. It codes for CASSPDLLGQGADTEAFF.

This clonotype appeared many times. The gene calls are TRBV28 and TRBJ1-1; 8 nucleotides agree with TRBD1. CDR3 length: 15 residues. Germline CDR1 is MDHEN and CDR2 is SYDVKM. J was trimmed by 5 bases and V by 4 bases; bases with no gene match: 9. CDR3 residues: CASSSLRQGRTEAFF. Written as DNA, the CDR3 is TGTGCCAGCAGTTCATTGAGACAGGGGAGAACTGAAGCTTTCTTT.

This clonotype was seen a few times. The chain uses TRBV7-2 and TRBJ2-4, with 10 bases matching TRBD2. CDR3 size: 17 residues. Looked up from germline, CDR1 is SGHTA and CDR2 is FQGNSA. Losses at the gene ends were 5 bases for V and 7 bases for J; bases not matched to a gene: 14. The CDR3 DNA reads as TGTGCCAGCAGCCCCCAGGTGGATAGCGGGGGGAGGAACATTCAGTACTTC. Residues: CASSPQVDSGGRNIQYF.

This clonotype occurred a few times. The rearrangement links TRBV5-1 to TRBJ2-7; 10 nucleotides align to TRBD2. Germline V CDR1 and CDR2: SGHRS, YFSETQ. The CDR3 is 15 residues long. Losses at the gene ends were 5 bases for V and 3 bases for J; bases not matched to a gene: 8. CDR3 loop: CASSRLAGVYYEQYF. For the CDR3, the DNA is TGCGCCAGCAGTCGCCTAGCGGGAGTCTACTACGAGCAGTACTTC.

This chain uses TRBV4-3 with TRBJ2-1, with 8 positions matching TRBD1. This CDR3 has 15 residues. The junction had 3 bases not matched to a gene; V was cut back by 0 bases and J by 5 bases. Germline CDR1 is LGHNA and CDR2 is YSLEER. The CDR3 sequence: CASSQDWGQDNEQFF. The DNA for the CDR3 is TGCGCCAGCAGCCAAGATTGGGGACAGGACAATGAGCAGTTCTTC.

This clonotype showed up just a few times. The rearrangement links TRBV4-1 to TRBJ2-7; the D gene could be TRBD1 or TRBD2 (5 bases each). Trimming shortened V by 0 bases and J by 2 bases, and 14 bases separated the two germline ends. There are 16 residues in the CDR3. From germline, CDR1 is MGHRA and CDR2 YSYEKL. In DNA, the CDR3 is TGCGCCAGCAGCCAAGATGGGGGAGTCTTTACCTACGAGCAGTACTTC. Translated: CASSQDGGVFTYEQYF.

The CDR3 sequence is CASSFISGDTQYF. In DNA, the CDR3 is TGTGCCAGCAGCTTCATCTCGGGAGATACGCAGTATTTT. The J gene is TRBJ2-3, the V gene TRBV11-2; D remains unclear. V lost 3 bases and J 5 bases, leaving 9 bases between the germline ends. Germline V CDR1 and CDR2: SGHAT, FQNNGV. The CDR3 covers 13 residues.

A remark on this clonotype: The germline gene is not matched at one end of the junction; a read error may be the cause. CDR3 sequence: CASSQDIGPRTDTQYF. The CDR3 DNA sequence: TGCGCCAGCAGCCAAGATATCGGCCCTCGCACAGATACGCAGTATTTT. This chain joins TRBV4-2 and TRBJ2-3; D not certain. This CDR3 is built from 16 residues. Germline CDR1 LGHNA, CDR2 YNFKEQ.

This clonotype was seen more than once but under ten times. The V gene is TRBV3-1, the J gene TRBJ2-1; no clear D gene. CDR1 and CDR2 (germline): LGHDT, YNNKEL (reference sequence). V lost 2 bases, J lost 9 bases, and 11 bases lay in between. There are 13 residues in the CDR3. The DNA of the CDR3 is TGTGCCAGCAGCCAACAACCTTTGGGTGAGCAGTTCTTC. It is translated as CASSQQPLGEQFF.

This clonotype was picked up many times. The J gene is TRBJ2-1, the V gene TRBV5-1; 7 positions match TRBD2. Losses at the gene ends were 5 bases for V and 11 bases for J; bases not matched to a gene: 13. The germline CDR1 and CDR2 sequences are SGHRS and YFSETQ. The CDR3 totals 14 residues. The CDR3 loop is CASRVEMRLAKQFF. CDR3 DNA sequence: TGCGCCAGCAGGGTTGAGATGCGACTAGCAAAGCAGTTCTTC.

This clonotype showed up just a few times. This chain links TRBV28 with TRBJ2-7, with D perhaps being TRBD1 or TRBD2 (5 bases each). The CDR3 has 18 residues. CDR1 and CDR2 (germline): MDHEN, SYDVKM. Trimming pared 4 bases from V and 7 bases from J, leaving 29 bases between. CDR3 region: CASSSIGTGEFTPREQYF. CDR3 bases: TGTGCCAGCAGTTCCATTGGGACCGGCGAATTTACACCTCGGGAGCAGTACTTC.

This clonotype was detected many times. The gene calls are TRBV5-6 and TRBJ2-7; maybe TRBD2 (6 bases). CDR3 length equals 15 residues. CDR1 is SGHDT and CDR2 is YYEEEE in the germline V gene. V was shortened by 2 bases and J by 3 bases, with 15 bases between the two germline ends. CDR3 in amino acids: CASSLGREYDYEQYF. The CDR3 DNA follows: TGTGCCAGCAGCTTAGGTCGGGAGTACGACTACGAGCAGTACTTC.

The sample holds many counts of this clonotype. This sequence joins TRBV7-9 and TRBJ2-3, with D possibly called TRBD1 or TRBD2 (6 bases each). Looked up from germline, CDR1 is SEHNR and CDR2 is FQNEAQ (reference sequence). This CDR3 is 14 amino acids long. The V gene lost 6 bases and the J gene lost 7 bases, with 17 bases spanning the gap. CDR3 amino acids: CASRHGEGGNTQYF. The CDR3 nucleotides are TGTGCCAGCAGGCACGGAGAGGGGGGAAATACGCAGTATTTT.

This clonotype was seen a few times. The V and J genes are TRBV14 and TRBJ2-1; D gene ambiguous. From germline, CDR1 is SGHDN and CDR2 FVKESK. The V gene lost 1 base and the J gene lost 4 bases, with 8 bases spanning the gap. The CDR3 spans 14 residues. Written as DNA, the CDR3 is TGTGCCAGCAGCCAAGGTAGAATATACAATGAGCAGTTCTTC. It is translated as CASSQGRIYNEQFF.

There are a few counts of this clonotype. The rearrangement joins TRBV28 to TRBJ1-1; D is possibly TRBD1 (6 bases). Per the germline V gene, CDR1 is MDHEN and CDR2 is SYDVKM. V was clipped by 6 bases and J by 4 bases, with 21 bases between them. This CDR3 contains 16 residues. In nucleotides, the CDR3 is TGTGCCAGCAGCGGCGATGGGGGGGCGGGGGGCACTGAAGCTTTCTTT. Its protein is CASSGDGGAGGTEAFF.

The table lists this clonotype with a few counts. V and J are TRBV7-2 and TRBJ1-3; no reliable D call. Germline CDR1 SGHTA, CDR2 FQGNSA. The V end was cut by 5 bases, the J end by 0 bases, with 11 bases between. The CDR3 loop spans 15 amino acids. The CDR3 loop is CASSTAGNSGNTIYF. CDR3 coding DNA: TGTGCCAGCAGCACCGCAGGCAACTCTGGAAACACCATATATTTT. Looking up the rest from reference TRBV7-2 and TRBJ1-3 gives the full variable domain: GAGVSQSPSNKVTEKGKDVELRCDPISGHTALYWYRQSLGQGLEFLIYFQGNSAPDKSGLPSDRFSAERTGGSVSTLTIQRTQQEDSAVYLCASSTAGNSGNTIYFGEGSWLTVV.

This clonotype was counted only a few times. V gene TRBV6-1 combines with J gene TRBJ2-5, with D unresolved. Trimming took off 2 bases at V and 0 bases at J, with 10 bases between the two ends. The CDR3 spans 15 residues. CDR1 MNHNS and CDR2 SASEGT come from the germline V gene. The DNA for the CDR3 is TGTGCCAGCAGTGAACTAGTTGGGGACCAAGAGACCCAGTACTTC. Encoded protein: CASSELVGDQETQYF.